This paragraph reports one T cell receptor beta chain. Its specificity is not known. Amplification targeted the TCR beta CDR3 regions, with RNA transcripts as the source material. RT-PCR was first run with HTBI primers, then multiplex PCR in a second round. From the multiplex PCR reads, TCRdb called clonotypes with MiXCR, one entry per CDR3 protein. The data contain roughly 400,000 distinct CDR3 sequences, approximately 17% of them singletons. The hyperthyroidism patients, aged 18 to 65, had been newly diagnosed, with under 2 months' duration. Uncontrolled infections, other autoimmune diseases, pregnancy or lactation barred patients from enrollment. This CDR3 has 16 residues. Germline values: CDR1 MNHEY, CDR2 SVGAGI. Trimming cost V 2 bases and J 4 bases; bases outside gene matches: 6. The sample belongs to a study of Graves' ophthalmopathy and Graves' hyperthyroidism. Study overall: The study drew peripheral blood at initial diagnosis, before any treatment. Study findings and constraints: Predictions made by the model for ophthalmopathy progression reached 70.59% sensitivity and just under 75% specificity.

The V gene is TRBV6-5, the J gene TRBJ1-2; 11 nucleotides align to TRBD1. The sequencing input was peripheral blood. The clonotype was recovered from an adult woman with stable Graves' hyperthyroidism. CDR3 amino acids: CASSYVRTGGGYGYTF. In DNA form, the CDR3 reads TGTGCCAGCAGTTACGTTCGGACAGGGGGCGGCTATGGCTACACCTTC.